This entry describes one T cell receptor beta chain. The sample belongs to a study of blood T cell repertoires in COVID-19. Sequenced by immunoSEQ multiplex PCR; TCRdb stores in-frame clones only, minus some. The sample has 200,000 to 250,000 clones; about 89% are singletons. V was clipped by 5 bases and J by 1 base; unmatched bases: 8. This CDR3 has 15 residues. CDR1 LNHNV and CDR2 YYDKDF come from the germline V gene (reference sequence). The receptor comes from a man in his sixties who had recovered from COVID-19. V usage is TRBV15 and J usage is TRBJ2-7; 7 nucleotides line up with TRBD1. The sequenced sample was peripheral blood. CDR3 DNA: TGTGCCACCAGCGTCGAGACAGGGTGGTCCTACGAGCAGTACTTC. Translating gives CATSVETGWSYEQYF.